A selection of T cell receptor beta chains follows, all from one sample in a study of cytomegalovirus exposure and HLA in healthy donors. Here immunoSEQ multiplex PCR was the method, and the copy in TCRdb shows in-frame clones only, minus some. The sample holds about 110,000 clones, more than 90% seen once. Specimen: PBMCs. Receptors were obtained from a woman between 18 and 29 years old in good health and CMV-seronegative. Each CDR3 is given with its conserved first and last residue. Each record gives: V gene, D gene, J gene, clone size, CDR3 DNA, CDR3 protein. D genes are given only for firm matches. Part of the rows lack a size; the others show once, few, many or a class for expanded clones.

>TRBV25-1|.|TRBJ2-1|.
TGTGCCAGCAGTTCGCCCGTGAGCTCCTACAATGAGCAGTTCTTC
CASSSPVSSYNEQFF
>TRBV5-4|TRBD1|TRBJ1-2|.
TGTGCCAGCAGGCCTCCGGGACAGGATCGTGCCTATGGCTACACCTTC
CASRPPGQDRAYGYTF
>TRBV5-8|TRBD1|TRBJ2-7|few
TGTGCCAGCAGCTTCGGGACAGGACTCGACGAGCAGTACTTC
CASSFGTGLDEQYF
>TRBV23-1|.|TRBJ2-7|.
TGCGCCAGCAGTCAATCGGGAAGGGACAAAAGCTCCTACGAGCAGTACTTC
CASSQSGRDKSSYEQYF
>TRBV27|TRBD1|TRBJ1-1|.
TGTGCCAGCAGTCCCCATACAGGGGAAACTGAAGCTTTCTTT
CASSPHTGETEAFF
>TRBV6-1|.|TRBJ1-2|.
TGTGCCAGCAGTGGTCAAACAGGGCCGCACTCAACCAATCGCGGTAATGGCTACACCTTC
CASSGQTGPHSTNRGNGYTF
>TRBV9|TRBD2|TRBJ2-1|.
TGTGCCAGCAGCGTAACGCTAGCGGAATACAATGAGCAGTTCTTC
CASSVTLAEYNEQFF
>TRBV14|TRBD1|TRBJ2-3|.
TGTGCCAGCAGCCCGACAGGGTTAATCACAGATACGCAGTATTTT
CASSPTGLITDTQYF
>TRBV25-1|.|TRBJ2-1|.
TGTGCCAGCAGTGAACCGCGGGACCCCAAGGGTGAGCAGTTCTTC
CASSEPRDPKGEQFF
>TRBV19|.|TRBJ1-2|.
TGTGCCAGTAGCCGGGTGGATGGCTACACCTTC
CASSRVDGYTF
>TRBV28|.|TRBJ1-2|.
TGTGCCAGCACTCCAGATAACTATGGCTACACCTTC
CASTPDNYGYTF
>TRBV5-1|TRBD2|TRBJ2-1|.
TGCGCCAGCAGCGGGGGACTAGCGGGGGCCAACTCCTACAATGAGCAGTTCTTC
CASSGGLAGANSYNEQFF
>TRBV7-9|.|TRBJ2-3|.
TGTGCCAGCAGCCCATATCATCAGGGCCGTGGAGATACGCAGTATTTT
CASSPYHQGRGDTQYF
>TRBV28|.|TRBJ1-1|.
TGTGCCAGCAGTCCAATCTCCGGAGGGCCTTGGGACACTGAAGCTTTCTTT
CASSPISGGPWDTEAFF
>TRBV25-1|.|TRBJ1-2|.
TGTGCCAGCACGGCCGCGGACAGTGGCTACACCTTC
CASTAADSGYTF
>TRBV27|.|TRBJ2-3|.
TGTGCCAGCAGTAACCCACAGGGAGTGGGAACAGATACGCAGTATTTT
CASSNPQGVGTDTQYF
>TRBV7-2|.|TRBJ1-2|.
TGTGCCAGCAGCTTAGAATCCTTAGGGGCCTTACCGGGCTACACCTTC
CASSLESLGALPGYTF
>TRBV28|TRBD2|TRBJ2-1|.
TGTGCCAGCAGTTTACCGACGACTAGCGGGGGGGCTGAGCAGTTCTTC
CASSLPTTSGGAEQFF
>TRBV4-2|.|TRBJ1-2|.
TGTGCCAGCAGCCAAGCTCGGGCTAACTATGGCTACACCTTC
CASSQARANYGYTF
>TRBV5-1|.|TRBJ2-7|.
TGCGCCAGCAGCTTGGAATTTGCGGAAACCTACGAGCAGTACTTC
CASSLEFAETYEQYF
>TRBV15|TRBD1|TRBJ2-1|.
TGTGCCACCAGCAGATTTCAGACAGGGGAGTTCTTC
CATSRFQTGEFF
>TRBV18|.|TRBJ2-3|.
TGTGCCAGCTCACCAGTTCGTTCGACAGATACGCAGTATTTT
CASSPVRSTDTQYF